This paragraph covers one TCR beta chain sequence. The data originate from a study of blood T cell repertoires in COVID-19. Background on the study: T cells, B-cell-depleted T cells, or PBMCs supplied cDNA or gDNA.

Per the study methods: Researchers report that nucleated cell counts were estimated from reference gene primer amplification. Profiling relied on immunoSEQ multiplex PCR, and the TCRdb table lists in-frame clones only, not all of them. V and J calls and clone size come straight from that table; D and trimming were deduced from the DNA. Of over 350,000 clones listed, around nine tenths are singletons. V lost 3 bases to trimming and J lost 8 bases, with 19 bases between them. The CDR3 is 15 residues long. Germline CDR1 is MNHEY and CDR2 is SVGAGI. The rearrangement uses TRBV6-5 and TRBJ1-2, with D unclear. The sequence was obtained from a woman aged 30 to 39 with acute or convalescent COVID-19. The sequencing sample was made of peripheral blood. The CDR3 DNA is TGTGCCAGCAGTTATGTAGAGGGTGGACCTAAGGGCTACACCTTC. As protein: CASSYVEGGPKGYTF.